What follows is one T cell receptor beta chain and its context. This sample was taken from a study of blood T cell repertoires in COVID-19. Study context: From T cells, B-cell-depleted T cells, or PBMCs came the material, which was cDNA or gDNA.

In germline, CDR1 is SNHLY, CDR2 FYNNEI. This CDR3 has 15 amino acids. V was pared by 2 bases and J by 8 bases, with 10 bases of the junction left unmatched. Produced via immunoSEQ multiplex PCR; TCRdb's table is partial and in-frame only. The sample consists of 140,000 to 150,000 clones, more than 75% of them appearing once. Source material: peripheral blood. The chain uses TRBV2 and TRBJ1-2; TRBD1 matches 8 bases. The clonotype comes from a woman aged 45-65 years with active or convalescent COVID-19. DNA of the CDR3: TGTGCCAGCAGTGAACTAGCAGGGGGCCTGTCGGGCTACACCTTC. Amino acids: CASSELAGGLSGYTF. Filled out from reference TRBV2 and TRBJ1-2, the complete variable domain reads EPEVTQTPSHQVTQMGQEVILRCVPISNHLYFYWYRQILGQKVEFLVSFYNNEISEKSEIFDDQFSVERPDGSNFTLKIRSTKLEDSAMYFCASSELAGGLSGYTFGSGTRLTVV.